These 30 T cell receptor beta chains were sequenced from one sample in a study of CD8+ T cells in alopecia areata. RNA extraction and reverse transcription yielded cDNA as sequencing template. Only in-frame clones appear in the TCRdb table, and some are missing; sequencing was by immunoSEQ multiplex PCR. Here the sample spans 160,000 or so clones, roughly 70% being singletons. The specimen was CD8+ T cells sorted from blood, collected at week 0. Receptors were obtained from a human donor with alopecia areata.

The genes are TRBV4-1 and TRBJ2-7; 7 positions match TRBD2. The length of the CDR3 is 15 residues. The V gene end was trimmed by 4 bases and the J gene end by 0 bases; junction bases not matched to a gene: 6. The germline CDR1 and CDR2 sequences are MGHRA and YSYEKL. CDR3 in amino acids: CASSLDGGGSYEQYF. Here the CDR3 DNA reads TGCGCCAGCAGCCTGGACGGCGGGGGCTCCTACGAGCAGTACTTC.

The sample holds one count of this clone. J is TRBJ1-4 and V is TRBV6-5; 8 bases are a match to TRBD1. The CDR3 runs 15 residues. The ends lost 4 bases at V and 2 bases at J; junction bases unmatched: 3. Germline V lookup: CDR1 MNHEY, CDR2 SVGAGI. CDR3 coding DNA: TGTGCCAGCAGTTTCCGGGACAGGACTAATGAAAAACTGTTTTTT. Protein: CASSFRDRTNEKLFF.

As DNA, the CDR3 is TGCAGCGTTGAAAGGGCGGGGGCCTCGTCGGCGGGGTCCTACGAGCAGTACTTC. Its protein is CSVERAGASSAGSYEQYF. The chain couples TRBV29-1 to TRBJ2-7, with a tentative D call TRBD2 (7 bases). Trimming took off 2 bases at V and 1 base at J, with 24 bases between the two ends. This CDR3 contains 18 residues. CDR1 and CDR2 (germline): SQVTM, ANQGSEA.

This chain joins TRBV13 and TRBJ1-5; D is possibly TRBD1 (6 bases). The germline gives CDR1 PRHDT, CDR2 FYEKMQ (reference sequence). Deletions cut 4 bases from V and 3 bases from J, with 10 bases between. The CDR3 has 14 residues. DNA for the CDR3: TGTGCCAGCAGCTCCACAGGGACCAATCAGCCCCAGCATTTT. It is translated as CASSSTGTNQPQHF.

In its sample, this clone was seen a few times. The rearrangement links TRBV6-5 to TRBJ2-1; D uncertain. V lost 2 bases, J lost 0 bases, and 11 bases lay in between. The CDR3 has 16 residues. CDR1 and CDR2 (germline): MNHEY, SVGAGI. This CDR3 is CASSYGRLDSYNEQFF. Written as DNA, the CDR3 is TGTGCCAGCAGTTACGGCCGTCTCGACTCCTACAATGAGCAGTTCTTC.

The chain recombines TRBV27 with TRBJ2-7, with a possible D match to TRBD2 (6 bases). The V and J ends lost 3 bases and 3 bases respectively, with 15 bases between them. Germline CDR1 reads MNHEY; CDR2 reads SMNVEV (reference sequence). This CDR3 contains 15 residues. The CDR3: CASSFGGRGLYEQYF. The CDR3 DNA reads TGTGCCAGCAGTTTCGGAGGAAGGGGACTCTACGAGCAGTACTTC.

This chain joins TRBV2 and TRBJ2-5; 12 nucleotides line up with TRBD1. Trimming took 2 bases from V and 5 from J; bases not matched to a gene: 9. The CDR3 is made up of 17 amino acids. Germline V gene data show CDR1 as SNHLY and CDR2 as FYNNEI. The CDR3, as DNA: TGTGCCAGCAGTGAACCTAGGGACAGGGGGCGCGAGGAGACCCAGTACTTC. As protein: CASSEPRDRGREETQYF.

The rearrangement uses TRBV4-2 and TRBJ2-7; 7 positions match TRBD2. Unmatched junction bases numbered 12, after V lost 0 bases and J lost 7 bases. From germline, CDR1 is LGHNA and CDR2 YNFKEQ. The CDR3 runs 16 residues. The CDR3 DNA reads TGTGCCAGCAGCCAAGATGTCCGGGGAGGGCTGGGGGAGCAGTACTTC. As protein: CASSQDVRGGLGEQYF.

This clone was picked up a small number of times. The junction shows a germline mismatch at one end, possibly a read error. This chain links TRBV4-1 with TRBJ2-3; 8 bases match TRBD2. The germline CDR1 and CDR2 sequences are MGHRA and YSYEKL. The length of the CDR3 is 13 residues. In DNA, the CDR3 is TGCGCCAGCAGCCAAGGGGGACTAGATGCGCAGTATTTT. Translated, it gives CASSQGGLDAQYF.

V and J are TRBV5-1 and TRBJ2-3; 9 positions agree with TRBD2. The J segment lost 4 bases and the V segment lost 2 bases, leaving 11 bases of the junction unmatched. This CDR3 is 17 amino acids long. CDR1 and CDR2 from the germline V gene are SGHRS and YFSETQ. CDR3: CASSFPPSGAEADTQYF. CDR3 coding DNA: TGCGCCAGCAGCTTTCCCCCTAGCGGGGCCGAGGCAGATACGCAGTATTTT.

In this sample, this clone turned up once. V and J are TRBV9 and TRBJ1-3; no clear D. The V end lost 4 bases, the J end lost 4 bases, and 6 bases lay between the germline ends. CDR3 length: 12 residues. Germline-derived CDR1 and CDR2 are SGDLS and YYNGEE. CDR3 DNA sequence: TGTGCCAGCAGCACCCAGGGAAACACCATATATTTT. Its translation: CASSTQGNTIYF.

The chain has TRBV2 and TRBJ1-2, with D possibly matching TRBD1 (5 bases). The CDR3 consists of 14 residues. V was cut by 4 bases and J by 3 bases, with 12 bases left in between. The germline gives CDR1 SNHLY, CDR2 FYNNEI. The CDR3 region is CASSGEGTYYGYTF. The CDR3 DNA follows: TGTGCCAGCAGTGGAGAGGGGACTTACTATGGCTACACCTTC. Supplemented by reference TRBV2 and TRBJ1-2, the full variable domain reads EPEVTQTPSHQVTQMGQEVILRCVPISNHLYFYWYRQILGQKVEFLVSFYNNEISEKSEIFDDQFSVERPDGSNFTLKIRSTKLEDSAMYFCASSGEGTYYGYTFGSGTRLTVV.

V usage is TRBV9 and J usage is TRBJ2-1; D is undetermined. The CDR3 spans 16 residues. Trimming left V 0 bases short and J 4 bases short, with 14 bases between. CDR1 and CDR2 from the germline V gene are SGDLS and YYNGEE. CDR3 region: CASSVGFGYAYNEQFF. CDR3 in DNA: TGTGCCAGCAGCGTAGGATTCGGGTACGCTTACAATGAGCAGTTCTTC.

The rearrangement joins TRBV5-8 to TRBJ2-2; 8 bases are a match to TRBD2. The CDR3 contains 15 residues. CDR1 is SGHTS, CDR2 YDEGEE, per germline. The trim removed 6 bases at V and 1 base at J, leaving 5 bases unmatched. This chain's CDR3 is CASNGGGKNTGELFF. The CDR3, as DNA: TGTGCCAGCAACGGCGGGGGGAAGAACACCGGGGAGCTGTTTTTT.

This chain joins TRBV9 and TRBJ2-3; D unclear. The V end lost 6 bases, the J end lost 6 bases, and 8 bases lay between the germline ends. Germline V lookup: CDR1 SGDLS, CDR2 YYNGEE. The CDR3 consists of 11 residues. The CDR3 DNA reads TGTGCCAGCATCTACTCCGATACGCAGTATTTT. Protein: CASIYSDTQYF. Full variable domain (remainder filled in from reference TRBV9 and TRBJ2-3): DSGVTQTPKHLITATGQRVTLRCSPRSGDLSVYWYQQSLDQGLQFLIQYYNGEERAKGNILERFSAQQFPDLHSELNLSSLELGDSALYFCASIYSDTQYFGPGTRLTVL.

Note on this clone: At the DNA level, this CDR3 is encoded by other sequences in the same sample as well. Written as DNA, the CDR3 is TGTGCCAGCAGCGCCTACGAGCAGTACTTC. The encoded protein is CASSAYEQYF. J is TRBJ2-7 and V is TRBV28; D unclear. Germline loops: CDR1 MDHEN, CDR2 SYDVKM. The CDR3 covers 10 residues. Trimming removed 6 bases from V and 2 bases from J, with 2 bases in between.

CDR3: CARPGDLQGEVVLTGELFF. The CDR3, as DNA: TGCGCCAGACCCGGGGACCTACAGGGGGAAGTTGTACTCACCGGGGAGCTGTTTTTT. This chain connects TRBV23-1 to TRBJ2-2; 8 bases are a match to TRBD1. TRBV23-1 is labeled an ORF, and its function is uncertain. The CDR3 totals 19 residues. Germline trimming cut 9 bases from V and 4 bases from J; bases unmatched to any gene: 22.

This chain connects TRBV28 to TRBJ2-5; 7 bases align to TRBD1. J lost 2 bases, V lost 5 bases, and 5 bases had no gene match. CDR1 is MDHEN, CDR2 SYDVKM, per germline. There are 14 residues in the CDR3. CDR3 residues: CASSPPGQQETQYF. CDR3 DNA: TGTGCCAGCAGTCCCCCGGGACAGCAAGAGACCCAGTACTTC.

The chain uses TRBV15 and TRBJ2-5; 7 bases align to TRBD2. The CDR3 spans 13 residues. Germline V CDR1 and CDR2: LNHNV, YYDKDF (reference sequence). With 9 bases clipped from V and 2 bases from J, the junction kept 6 bases outside the gene matches. CDR3 sequence (DNA): TGTGCCACTGGAGGGAGGGGTCAAGAGACCCAGTACTTC. Its protein is CATGGRGQETQYF.

This chain connects TRBV2 to TRBJ2-7, with D hard to call. The germline CDR1 and CDR2 sequences are SNHLY and FYNNEI. The CDR3 covers 12 residues. Trimming stripped 8 bases from V and 4 bases from J, with 12 bases between. For the CDR3, the DNA is TGTGCCAGCCGTGGGGTGGCGTACGAGCAGTACTTC. Translated, it gives CASRGVAYEQYF.

The chain carries TRBV29-1 and TRBJ1-3, with a weak D call TRBD1 (5 bases). Germline CDR1 SQVTM, CDR2 ANQGSEA. There are 12 residues in the CDR3. Trimming removed 5 bases at V and 2 bases at J, with 7 bases between. The CDR3 protein is CSVPGTGNTIYF. As DNA, the CDR3 is TGCAGCGTTCCAGGGACTGGAAACACCATATATTTT.

The CDR3 is CASSFPGGSADTQYF. The CDR3 DNA sequence: TGTGCCAGCAGCTTTCCCGGGGGCTCGGCAGATACGCAGTATTTT. The chain recombines TRBV7-2 with TRBJ2-3; the D gene could be TRBD1 or TRBD2 (6 bases each). The ends were cut back, 3 bases at V and 4 bases at J, with 14 bases in the middle. This CDR3 contains 15 residues. CDR1 is SGHTA and CDR2 is FQGNSA in the germline V gene.

This clone was counted a few times. The J gene is TRBJ2-5, the V gene TRBV19, with D tentatively TRBD1 (5 bases). Germline loops: CDR1 LNHDA, CDR2 SQIVND (reference sequence). The CDR3 sequence is 13 residues long. With 4 bases removed from V and 2 bases from J, the gap between germline ends came to 8 bases. CDR3 residues: CASSTGFQETQYF. CDR3 nucleotides: TGTGCCAGTAGTACAGGGTTTCAAGAGACCCAGTACTTC.

This chain links TRBV15 with TRBJ1-5, with no clear D. Per the germline V gene, CDR1 is LNHNV and CDR2 is YYDKDF (reference sequence). V was cut by 0 bases and J by 7 bases, with 7 bases left in between. The CDR3 is 13 amino acids. The CDR3 region is CATSRERHQPQHF. In nucleotides, the CDR3 is TGTGCCACCAGCAGAGAAAGGCACCAGCCCCAGCATTTT.

This rearrangement joins TRBV5-6 to TRBJ1-2, with 10 bases that match TRBD1. The CDR3 is 17 residues long. Trimming removed 0 bases from V and 2 bases from J; junction bases left unmatched: 7. Per germline, CDR1 SGHDT and CDR2 YYEEEE. CDR3 in amino acids: CASSLDRQGAHNYGYTF. Written as DNA, the CDR3 is TGTGCCAGCAGCTTGGACCGACAGGGGGCCCACAACTATGGCTACACCTTC.

This clone was seen a handful of times. J is TRBJ1-2 and V is TRBV27; D is uncertain. V gave up 2 bases and J gave up 4 bases, with 14 bases separating them. The CDR3 is 15 residues long. Germline V gene data show CDR1 as MNHEY and CDR2 as SMNVEV (reference sequence). CDR3 sequence (DNA): TGTGCCAGCAGTTTAATTAAGGGCGGGTTCTATGGCTACACCTTC. Translating it yields CASSLIKGGFYGYTF.

The chain recombines TRBV6-5 with TRBJ1-1, with TRBD1 matching 7 bases. V shed 0 bases, J shed 8 bases, and the junction held 6 bases outside the gene matches. CDR1 is MNHEY and CDR2 is SVGAGI in the germline V gene. The CDR3 totals 14 residues. CDR3 in amino acids: CASSYSTGFGEAFF. DNA of the CDR3: TGTGCCAGCAGTTACTCGACAGGGTTTGGAGAAGCTTTCTTT.

This sequence joins TRBV15 and TRBJ2-7; TRBD1 matches at 8 bases. The CDR3 sequence is 16 residues long. CDR1 and CDR2 (germline): LNHNV, YYDKDF (reference sequence). J lost 0 bases, V lost 0 bases, and 4 bases had no gene match. The CDR3, as DNA: TGTGCCACCAGCAGAGATCCAGGGGGCACCTCCTACGAGCAGTACTTC. Encoded protein: CATSRDPGGTSYEQYF. Full variable domain (missing parts from reference TRBV15 and TRBJ2-7): DAMVIQNPRYQVTQFGKPVTLSCSQTLNHNVMYWYQQKSSQAPKLLFHYYDKDFNNEADTPDNFQSRRPNTSFCFLDIRSPGLGDTAMYLCATSRDPGGTSYEQYFGPGTRLTVT.

V and J are TRBV4-1 and TRBJ2-5, with no clear D. V was shortened by 2 bases and J by 5 bases, with 9 bases between the two germline ends. The CDR3 length is 13 residues. Germline V gene data show CDR1 as MGHRA and CDR2 as YSYEKL. CDR3 residues: CASSQPGFETQYF. As DNA, the CDR3 is TGCGCCAGCAGCCAACCCGGTTTCGAGACCCAGTACTTC.

This chain joins TRBV4-1 and TRBJ1-6; 9 bases match TRBD1. The trim removed 1 base at V and 10 bases at J, leaving 8 bases unmatched. Looked up from germline, CDR1 is MGHRA and CDR2 is YSYEKL. The CDR3 contains 16 residues. The CDR3: CASSQGTGALRSPLHF. The CDR3 coding sequence is TGCGCCAGCAGCCAAGGGACAGGGGCCCTTAGGTCACCCCTCCACTTT.